The 18 T cell receptor beta chains below all came from one sample that was sequenced in a study of cytomegalovirus exposure and HLA in healthy donors. PCR involved 60 Vbeta and 13 Jbeta primers. The protocol was immunoSEQ multiplex PCR, while the TCRdb copy is restricted to in-frame clones and leaves out a portion. This table holds 160,000 or so clones, about 78% found once. Sample: PBMCs. All receptors come from a male donor in good health and CMV-seronegative.

This clone was counted once. The chain couples TRBV29-1 to TRBJ2-7, with 8 bases matching TRBD2. The CDR3 is 14 residues long. V gave up 4 bases and J gave up 0 bases; unmatched junction bases: 5. Germline V gives CDR1 SQVTM, CDR2 ANQGSEA. The CDR3 reads CSVGGGGSSYEQYF. CDR3 in DNA: TGCAGCGTTGGCGGCGGGGGGAGCTCCTACGAGCAGTACTTC.

A single count supports this clone. The V and J genes are TRBV5-1 and TRBJ1-4; TRBD1 might be the D (6 bases). Germline CDR1 reads SGHRS; CDR2 reads YFSETQ. Trimming left V 6 bases short and J 3 bases short, with 12 bases between. The CDR3 runs to 14 residues. The CDR3: CASTEGVANEKLFF. The CDR3 DNA is TGCGCCAGCACCGAGGGGGTGGCTAATGAAAAACTGTTTTTT.

V and J are TRBV7-2 and TRBJ2-7, with TRBD1 matching over 7 bases. V shed 4 bases, J shed 2 bases, and the junction held 8 bases outside the gene matches. Germline loops: CDR1 SGHTA, CDR2 FQGNSA. The CDR3 totals 15 residues. The CDR3 loop reads CASSSYSGTAYEQYF. The CDR3 DNA reads as TGTGCCAGCAGCTCCTATTCGGGGACAGCCTACGAGCAGTACTTC.

In its sample, this clone was seen a few times. This sequence joins TRBV5-1 and TRBJ2-3; 10 bases map to TRBD2. CDR1 SGHRS and CDR2 YFSETQ come from the germline V gene. V trimming: 4 bases; J trimming: 4 bases; junction bases outside the gene matches: 3. This CDR3 has 14 amino acids. CDR3 nucleotide sequence: TGCGCCAGCAGCCGAGCGGGAGGGGCAGATACGCAGTATTTT. This encodes CASSRAGGADTQYF.

V and J are TRBV6-6 and TRBJ1-2; TRBD1 matches 8 bases. There are 16 residues in the CDR3. Losses at the gene ends were 7 bases for V and 0 bases for J; bases not matched to a gene: 10. Per germline, CDR1 MNHNY and CDR2 SVGAGI (reference sequence). Here the CDR3 DNA reads TGTGCCAGCACCCTTACAGGGGGGGCTACTAACTATGGCTACACCTTC. This gives the protein CASTLTGGATNYGYTF.

J is TRBJ1-1 and V is TRBV14; D remains ambiguous. Trimming stripped 4 bases from V and 0 bases from J, with 9 bases between. This CDR3 has 14 amino acids. Per germline, CDR1 SGHDN and CDR2 FVKESK. CDR3 DNA: TGTGCCAGCAGCCCGCAGGCCCTGAACACTGAAGCTTTCTTT. This sequence encodes CASSPQALNTEAFF.

The chain recombines TRBV18 with TRBJ2-7; 11 nucleotides line up with TRBD2. The CDR3 is 16 residues long. V gave up 4 bases and J gave up 1 base; unmatched junction bases: 6. Germline V lookup: CDR1 KGHSH, CDR2 LQKENI. CDR3 sequence (DNA): TGTGCCAGCTCACACTCCGGGACTAGCGGTTCCTACGAGCAGTACTTC. Translation: CASSHSGTSGSYEQYF.

The chain joins TRBV27 to TRBJ2-3; tentatively, D is TRBD2 (6 bases). The CDR3 is 16 amino acids. The ends were cut back, 3 bases at V and 1 base at J, with 14 bases in the middle. Germline CDR1 reads MNHEY; CDR2 reads SMNVEV (reference sequence). Written as DNA, the CDR3 is TGTGCCAGCAGTTTTTTTGTCGGGAGTGGCACAGATACGCAGTATTTT. It specifies CASSFFVGSGTDTQYF.

The rearrangement joins TRBV6-5 to TRBJ2-7; D is possibly TRBD1 (5 bases). The CDR3 is made up of 15 amino acids. The V end was cut by 0 bases, the J end by 0 bases, with 9 bases between. The germline CDR1 and CDR2 sequences are MNHEY and SVGAGI. This CDR3 is CASSYSGVPSYEQYF. CDR3 nucleotide sequence: TGTGCCAGCAGTTACTCAGGGGTTCCCTCCTACGAGCAGTACTTC.

In its sample, this clone was seen once. The chain is built from TRBV7-6 and TRBJ2-5; D possibly corresponds to TRBD2 (5 bases). Trimming pared 2 bases from V and 1 base from J, leaving 14 bases between. The CDR3 totals 16 residues. Per germline, CDR1 SGHVS and CDR2 FNYEAQ. CDR3 sequence (DNA): TGTGCCAGCAGCTTATCTTCACTAGAAGCCCAAGAGACCCAGTACTTC. It specifies CASSLSSLEAQETQYF.

The V call is TRBV4-1, the J call TRBJ1-2; 11 bases line up with TRBD1. The CDR3 length is 16 residues. J lost 4 bases, V lost 2 bases, and 6 bases had no gene match. Per germline, CDR1 MGHRA and CDR2 YSYEKL. The CDR3 loop reads CASSQTRTGGTYGYTF. The CDR3 bases are TGCGCCAGCAGCCAAACTAGGACAGGGGGCACCTATGGCTACACCTTC.

The chain has TRBV7-9 and TRBJ1-6; D gene unclear. The germline CDR1 and CDR2 sequences are SEHNR and FQNEAQ (reference sequence). V gave up 2 bases and J gave up 10 bases, with 6 bases separating them. The CDR3 sequence is 12 residues long. For the CDR3, the DNA is TGTGCCAGCAGCTTACGGGAATCACCCCTCCACTTT. The encoded protein is CASSLRESPLHF.

The chain combines TRBV7-9 with TRBJ1-1, with TRBD1 as a possible D gene (6 bases). Germline CDR1 reads SEHNR; CDR2 reads FQNEAQ (reference sequence). The CDR3 has 14 amino acids. V was pared by 10 bases and J by 0 bases, with 15 bases between. CDR3 sequence (DNA): TGTGCCATTTCCGGGACACAAGTGAACACTGAAGCTTTCTTT. This codes for CAISGTQVNTEAFF.

A remark on this clone: The junction and the germline gene differ at one end; a read error may be behind it. The chain has TRBV7-7 and TRBJ2-3; D possibly corresponds to TRBD2 (5 bases). The germline V gene has CDR1 SSHAT and CDR2 FNYEAQ (reference sequence). This CDR3 is 15 amino acids long. CDR3 in DNA: TGTGCTAGCAGCTTATCTGTCGGGGTCACAGATACGCAGTATTTT. Translating it yields CASSLSVGVTDTQYF.

The rearrangement uses TRBV19 and TRBJ2-1; 8 nucleotides line up with TRBD2. This CDR3 spans 14 amino acids. From germline, CDR1 is LNHDA and CDR2 SQIVND (reference sequence). J lost 7 bases, V lost 6 bases, and 8 bases had no gene match. Written as DNA, the CDR3 is TGTGCCAGTAGGGTCGCTGGCGGGAGGAATGAGCAGTTCTTC. This encodes CASRVAGGRNEQFF.

The V call is TRBV5-6, the J call TRBJ1-2, with D tentatively TRBD1 (6 bases). The CDR3 loop spans 12 amino acids. Germline V gene data show CDR1 as SGHDT and CDR2 as YYEEEE. V was pared by 5 bases and J by 8 bases, with 13 bases between. The CDR3 DNA is TGTGCCAGCAGTACAGGGTTTCACGGCTACACCTTC. Its translation is CASSTGFHGYTF.

V and J are TRBV2 and TRBJ2-2; 11 bases are shared with TRBD1. CDR1 SNHLY and CDR2 FYNNEI come from the germline V gene. V trimming: 6 bases; J trimming: 0 bases; junction bases outside the gene matches: 0. The CDR3 contains 15 residues. The CDR3 DNA follows: TGTGCCAGCAGGGGACAGGGGGCGAACACCGGGGAGCTGTTTTTT. This encodes CASRGQGANTGELFF.

The V call is TRBV6-5, the J call TRBJ1-6; 10 bases are shared with TRBD1. The CDR3 has 16 amino acids. Germline CDR1 and CDR2: MNHEY and SVGAGI. Trimming removed 4 bases from V and 6 bases from J; junction bases left unmatched: 6. Here the CDR3 reads CASSSRDRGINSPLHF. The CDR3 DNA sequence: TGTGCCAGCAGTTCTCGGGACAGGGGAATTAATTCACCCCTCCACTTT.